A single sample gave rise to the 14 T cell receptor beta chains below, sequenced in a study of cytomegalovirus exposure and HLA in healthy donors. TCRdb keeps only in-frame clones here, not all; method: immunoSEQ multiplex PCR. Among approximately 46,000 clones listed, 93% were seen once. Sequenced: PBMCs. The receptor set was obtained from a woman aged 18-30 years in good health and CMV-seronegative.

The chain is built from TRBV2 and TRBJ2-1, with a possible D match to TRBD1 (5 bases). Trimming cost V 5 bases and J 10 bases, with 9 bases left between them. The germline CDR1 and CDR2 sequences are SNHLY and FYNNEI. The CDR3 contains 11 residues. The CDR3 is CASSYAGEQFF. In nucleotides, the CDR3 is TGTGCCAGCAGTTATGCAGGGGAGCAGTTCTTC.

CDR3 bases: TGTGCCAGCCGATCCGGGACAGGGGTTGAAAAACTGTTTTTT. This codes for CASRSGTGVEKLFF. The rearrangement uses TRBV28 and TRBJ1-4, with TRBD1 identical over 10 bases. From germline, CDR1 is MDHEN and CDR2 SYDVKM. V gave up 8 bases and J gave up 7 bases; unmatched junction bases: 7. The CDR3 is made up of 14 amino acids.

The chain has TRBV5-6 and TRBJ1-1; a possible D gene is TRBD1 (6 bases). V was pared by 5 bases and J by 1 base, with 18 bases between. This CDR3 spans 16 amino acids. The V gene's germline CDR1 is SGHDT and CDR2 YYEEEE. CDR3 sequence (DNA): TGTGCCAGCAGTCTACAAACAGGGCCATGGAACACTGAAGCTTTCTTT. Its protein product is CASSLQTGPWNTEAFF.

The chain is built from TRBV19 and TRBJ1-1; D perhaps matches TRBD1 (5 bases). Per germline, CDR1 LNHDA and CDR2 SQIVND (reference sequence). The V and J ends lost 6 bases and 1 base respectively, with 12 bases between them. This CDR3 is built from 14 residues. Here the CDR3 reads CASRPRQRNTEAFF. The CDR3 DNA is TGTGCCAGTAGGCCCAGACAGCGGAACACTGAAGCTTTCTTT. Together with reference TRBV19 and TRBJ1-1, the CDR3 gives the full variable domain: DGGITQSPKYLFRKEGQNVTLSCEQNLNHDAMYWYRQDPGQGLRLIYYSQIVNDFQKGDIAEGYSVSREKKESFPLTVTSAQKNPTAFYLCASRPRQRNTEAFFGQGTRLTVV.

The chain links TRBV10-3 to TRBJ1-2; D remains ambiguous. The V end was cut by 2 bases, the J end by 1 base, with 8 bases between. Germline V gene lookup returns CDR1 ENHRY and CDR2 SYGVKD. The CDR3 contains 14 residues. In DNA, the CDR3 is TGTGCCATCAGTGAGGCAGCGATTAACTATGGCTACACCTTC. It translates to CAISEAAINYGYTF.

The chain couples TRBV11-2 to TRBJ1-1; no firm D call. The CDR3 loop spans 13 amino acids. CDR1 and CDR2 (germline): SGHAT, FQNNGV. Trimming removed 3 bases from V and 0 bases from J, with 5 bases in between. The CDR3, as DNA: TGTGCCAGCAGCTTGCCGGTGAACACTGAAGCTTTCTTT. It is translated as CASSLPVNTEAFF.

The rearrangement uses TRBV7-3 and TRBJ2-1, with TRBD2 identical over 11 bases. The J segment lost 5 bases and the V segment lost 1 base, leaving 1 base of the junction unmatched. CDR3 length: 15 residues. Germline V gives CDR1 SGHTA, CDR2 FQGTGA. The CDR3 protein is CASSLRLAGNNEQFF. The CDR3 DNA sequence: TGTGCCAGCAGCTTAAGACTAGCGGGAAACAATGAGCAGTTCTTC. Full variable domain (missing parts from reference TRBV7-3 and TRBJ2-1): GAGVSQTPSNKVTEKGKYVELRCDPISGHTALYWYRQSLGQGPEFLIYFQGTGAADDSGLPNDRFFAVRPEGSVSTLKIQRTERGDSAVYLCASSLRLAGNNEQFFGPGTRLTVL.

The chain employs TRBV5-1 and TRBJ1-4; D possibly corresponds to TRBD1 (5 bases). Germline-derived CDR1 and CDR2 are SGHRS and YFSETQ. The V and J ends lost 4 bases and 8 bases respectively, with 18 bases between them. This CDR3 is 15 amino acids long. DNA of the CDR3: TGCGCCAGCAGCCAGCCGGGGGGAGGAAACGAAAAACTGTTTTTT. Encoded protein: CASSQPGGGNEKLFF.

J is TRBJ1-2 and V is TRBV27; TRBD1 might be the D (6 bases). The CDR3 extends over 14 amino acids. Between the trimmed V and J ends, which lost 4 bases and 7 bases, there was a span of 16 bases. Germline V gene sequence: CDR1 MNHEY, CDR2 SMNVEV (reference sequence). The CDR3 reads CASSSAGAGPGYTF. CDR3 in DNA: TGTGCCAGCAGTTCGGCAGGGGCAGGGCCTGGCTACACCTTC.

The chain couples TRBV2 to TRBJ1-5; maybe TRBD1 (5 bases). V was pared by 7 bases and J by 2 bases, with 12 bases between. CDR3 length: 14 amino acids. Germline assignment: CDR1 SNHLY and CDR2 FYNNEI. The CDR3 sequence: CASKSGSGNQPQHF. Here the CDR3 DNA reads TGTGCCAGCAAATCAGGGTCCGGCAATCAGCCCCAGCATTTT.

About this clone itself: This sample also contains other DNA sequences that code for the same CDR3. The gene calls are TRBV28 and TRBJ2-3; D not resolved. This CDR3 spans 11 amino acids. The germline V gene encodes CDR1 MDHEN and CDR2 SYDVKM. Trimming pared 8 bases from V and 0 bases from J, leaving 3 bases between. CDR3 region: CASSSTDTQYF. Here the CDR3 DNA reads TGTGCCAGCTCGAGCACAGATACGCAGTATTTT.

The chain is built from TRBV28 and TRBJ2-7, with no clear D. Germline CDR1 MDHEN, CDR2 SYDVKM. The CDR3 runs to 11 residues. V was pared by 5 bases and J by 2 bases, with 4 bases between. As DNA, the CDR3 is TGTGCCAGCAGTAGCCCCTACGAGCAGTACTTC. Protein: CASSSPYEQYF.

The CDR3 DNA follows: TGTGCCAGCAGTACCGGGTACCGCAATCAGCCCCAGCATTTT. It specifies CASSTGYRNQPQHF. The chain links TRBV2 to TRBJ1-5; D not resolved. The CDR3 sequence is 14 residues long. V gave up 5 bases and J gave up 2 bases, with 10 bases separating them. Looked up from germline, CDR1 is SNHLY and CDR2 is FYNNEI.

DNA for the CDR3: TGCAGCGTAGACAGGGGGCTCTATGGCTACACCTTC. Translating gives CSVDRGLYGYTF. V and J are TRBV29-1 and TRBJ1-2, with TRBD1 matching over 10 bases. V was pared by 6 bases and J by 4 bases, with 2 bases of the junction left unmatched. The CDR3 has 12 residues. CDR1 and CDR2 (germline): SQVTM, ANQGSEA.